This T cell receptor beta chain was identified in a study of neoadjuvant anti-PD-1 for oral cavity cancer. For the study at large: Nivolumab at 3 mg/kg was mostly given biweekly, three to four doses, pre-surgery. Patients without progression received a fourth nivolumab dose around day 43, then surgical resection on days 50-56.

Comments on this clone: Its antigen is unidentified.

The junction had 5 bases not matched to a gene; V was cut back by 3 bases and J by 7 bases. Germline CDR1 reads SGHRS; CDR2 reads YFSETQ. CDR3 size: 13 residues. The assay was immunoSEQ multiplex PCR, and TCRdb's table has in-frame clones only and misses some. The data show under 20,000 clones, less than 80% seen once. These oral cavity squamous cell carcinomas were HPV-negative and locally advanced. General observations from the study: With three patients per group, TCR findings need larger cohorts.

V gene TRBV5-1 combines with J gene TRBJ2-7; TRBD1 matches at 9 bases. The source is a person aged 40 to 85 with oral cavity squamous cell carcinoma. Here the sequenced sample was PBMCs, taken before nivolumab (anti-PD-1) treatment. The CDR3 DNA follows: TGCGCCAGCAGCTGGACAGGGGCTTGGGAGCAGTACTTC. Protein product: CASSWTGAWEQYF.